Shown below are 11 T cell receptor beta chains from a single sample sequenced in a study of blood T cell repertoires in COVID-19. TCRdb's table, derived via immunoSEQ multiplex PCR, lists solely in-frame clones and lacks some. Counted here are about 95,000 clones, 75% to 95% occurring once; the ten biggest clones make up around 3.9%. The sequenced material came from peripheral blood. These receptors were taken from a woman aged 50 to 65 in a cohort sampled during active COVID-19.

The CDR3, as DNA: TGTGCCAGCCGAAGCGAATTTGGAAACACCATATATTTT. This encodes CASRSEFGNTIYF. The genes are TRBV5-8 and TRBJ1-3; the D is unclear. Germline-derived CDR1 and CDR2 are SGHTS and YDEGEE. The CDR3 is 13 residues long. V gave up 7 bases and J gave up 3 bases, with 11 bases separating them.

This clone was observed a handful of times. The chain recombines TRBV5-4 with TRBJ1-6; 9 bases fit TRBD1. The junction had 8 bases not matched to a gene; V was cut back by 4 bases and J by 9 bases. Germline assignment: CDR1 SGHNT and CDR2 YYREEE (reference sequence). CDR3 size: 15 residues. The CDR3 DNA follows: TGTGCCAGCAGCCAGAACAGGGGGCTAGGTTCACCCCTCCACTTT. Translation: CASSQNRGLGSPLHF.

V gene TRBV9 combines with J gene TRBJ2-2; TRBD2 agrees at 9 bases. Germline V gene sequence: CDR1 SGDLS, CDR2 YYNGEE. The CDR3 runs to 14 residues. J lost 6 bases, V lost 2 bases, and 2 bases had no gene match. The CDR3 region has the DNA TGTGCCAGCAGCGTTAGCGGGAGTGCCGGGGAGCTGTTTTTT. Its translation is CASSVSGSAGELFF.

The chain is built from TRBV5-1 and TRBJ2-3; 10 bases fit TRBD1. Germline CDR1 reads SGHRS; CDR2 reads YFSETQ. The trim removed 4 bases at V and 2 bases at J, leaving 4 bases unmatched. The CDR3 is made up of 15 amino acids. The CDR3 DNA sequence: TGCGCCAGCAGCCGGGGACAGGGGATCACAGATACGCAGTATTTT. This sequence encodes CASSRGQGITDTQYF.

This rearrangement joins TRBV30 to TRBJ1-2; TRBD1 agrees at 9 bases. Per germline, CDR1 GTSNPN and CDR2 SVGIG (reference sequence). With 0 bases clipped from V and 2 bases from J, the junction kept 1 base outside the gene matches. This CDR3 has 14 amino acids. The CDR3 sequence is CAWSVQGANYGYTF. The CDR3 region has the DNA TGTGCCTGGAGTGTACAGGGGGCAAACTATGGCTACACCTTC. Drawing the rest from reference TRBV30 and TRBJ1-2, the complete variable domain is SQTIHQWPATLVQPVGSPLSLECTVEGTSNPNLYWYRQAAGRGLQLLFYSVGIGQISSEVPQNLSASRPQDRQFILSSKKLLLSDSGFYLCAWSVQGANYGYTFGSGTRLTVV.

The chain uses TRBV19 and TRBJ2-1, with 9 bases lining up with TRBD2. The CDR3 length is 15 residues. The V gene's germline CDR1 is LNHDA and CDR2 SQIVND (reference sequence). V trimming: 3 bases; J trimming: 5 bases; junction bases outside the gene matches: 5. CDR3 region: CASSIQTSGNNEQFF. DNA of the CDR3: TGTGCCAGTAGTATCCAGACTAGCGGTAACAATGAGCAGTTCTTC.

This sequence joins TRBV7-2 and TRBJ2-7; perhaps TRBD1 as D (5 bases). CDR1 is SGHTA and CDR2 is FQGNSA in the germline V gene. Between the trimmed V and J ends, which lost 2 bases and 2 bases, there was a span of 10 bases. This CDR3 spans 14 amino acids. For the CDR3, the DNA is TGTGCCAGCAGCTTATATCAGGGTCCCTACGAGCAGTACTTC. Protein: CASSLYQGPYEQYF.

The chain joins TRBV4-2 to TRBJ2-2, with D possibly TRBD2 on 5 matching bases. Deletions cut 4 bases from V and 7 bases from J, with 22 bases between. Germline V lookup: CDR1 LGHNA, CDR2 YNFKEQ. The CDR3 consists of 17 residues. CDR3 bases: TGTGCCAGCAGCCCTTATCGGGGATTAGCAGAACTCGGGGAGCTGTTTTTT. It encodes CASSPYRGLAELGELFF.

The V call is TRBV9, the J call TRBJ2-3, with D possibly matching TRBD1 (6 bases). Germline V gives CDR1 SGDLS, CDR2 YYNGEE. The CDR3 loop spans 16 amino acids. The V and J ends lost 0 bases and 0 bases respectively, with 11 bases between them. CDR3 in amino acids: CASSVAGDKSTDTQYF. The CDR3 DNA reads as TGTGCCAGCAGCGTAGCTGGGGACAAGAGCACAGATACGCAGTATTTT.

The genes are TRBV12-3 or TRBV12-4 and TRBJ2-1; tentatively, D is TRBD2 (6 bases). There are 13 residues in the CDR3. Trimming removed 2 bases at V and 10 bases at J, with 12 bases between. Written as DNA, the CDR3 is TGTGCCAGCAGTTTAAACGGGAGACAGGAGCAGTTCTTC. It is translated as CASSLNGRQEQFF.

The V gene is TRBV10-3, the J gene TRBJ2-3; 10 bases are a match to TRBD2. The CDR3 runs to 14 residues. With V trimmed by 7 bases and J by 3 bases, 4 bases remained unmatched. Germline lookup yields CDR1 ENHRY and CDR2 SYGVKD. DNA for the CDR3: TGTGCCATCAAGCGGGGGGGGGCGACAGATACGCAGTATTTT. Translated, it gives CAIKRGGATDTQYF.